This TCR beta chain was identified during a study of cytomegalovirus exposure and HLA in healthy donors. About the study: An analysis done earlier identified 100 million to 140 million unique TCR beta sequences from approximately 170 million T cells.

Between the trimmed V and J ends, which lost 7 bases and 8 bases, there was a span of 15 bases. The CDR3 is made up of 14 amino acids. Germline assignment: CDR1 SNHLY and CDR2 FYNNEI. Primers: 60 Vbeta forward and 13 Jbeta reverse. The repertoire was sequenced with immunoSEQ multiplex PCR; TCRdb's copy has only in-frame clones and lacks some. The sample carries approximately 150,000 clones, 80% to 90% recorded once. Sequencing used PBMCs. The chain joins TRBV2 to TRBJ1-6; D remains unclear. This clonotype was obtained from a girl between 10 and 17 years old in good health and CMV-seropositive. CDR3: CASTRDFSYSPLHF. The CDR3, as DNA: TGTGCCAGCACCAGAGACTTTAGCTATTCACCCCTCCACTTT.